This passage covers 5 T cell receptor beta chains from one sample sequenced in a study of CD8+CD57+ T cells in acquired aplastic anemia. Sequencing was done on patients that had shown CD8+CD57+ cell expansion by flow cytometry. CDR3 and TCR beta VDJ profiling relied on genomic DNA as the template. TCRdb ran MiXCR on the reads and lists one entry per CDR3 protein. This table holds 95,000 to 150,000 distinct CDR3 sequences, about 40% found once. Specimen: sorted CD4+, CD8+, or CD8+CD57+ T cells (not recorded which) from PBMCs. The source is a human donor with aplastic anemia.

Remarks on this clonotype: A read error is possible here, since a much larger clone lies one base away. The chain is built from TRBV12-5 and TRBJ1-2; 7 bases fit TRBD1. The CDR3 totals 17 residues. Germline lookup yields CDR1 LGHNT and CDR2 FRNRAP. The CDR3 is CASGLVLGTELNYGYAF. In DNA form, the CDR3 reads TGTGCTAGTGGTTTGGTACTAGGGACAGAACTTAACTATGGCTACGCCTTC.

Regarding this clonotype: A much larger clone lies one base from this, so it may be a read error. The conserved phenylalanine or tryptophan normally closing the CDR3 is absent here, so this likely arose from a read error. Here the CDR3 reads CASSLGIKETQYL. The CDR3 DNA is TGTGCCAGCAGTTTAGGGATCAAAGAGACCCAGTACCTC. The genes are TRBV12-3 or TRBV12-4 and TRBJ2-5, with D unresolved. CDR3 length: 13 residues. Trimming removed 1 base at V and 3 bases at J, with 6 bases between.

This clonotype has a count of ten or more. V is TRBV6-4 and J is TRBJ1-6; D unresolved. Trimming stripped 4 bases from V and 8 bases from J, with 12 bases between. The CDR3 totals 14 residues. CDR1 and CDR2 (germline): MRHNA, SNTAGT. For the CDR3, the DNA is TGTGCCAGCAGTGCTCTCCTTGCGGATTCACCCCTCCACTTT. It encodes CASSALLADSPLHF.

This clonotype was seen repeatedly, ten times or more. The chain uses TRBV5-4 and TRBJ2-4; TRBD2 matches 8 bases. The germline CDR1 and CDR2 sequences are SGHNT and YYREEE (reference sequence). There are 15 residues in the CDR3. The J segment lost 1 base and the V segment lost 10 bases, leaving 10 bases of the junction unmatched. The CDR3 DNA sequence: TGTGCCGCTGCGAGCGGGGGTGGGGCCAAAAACATTCAGTACTTC. It codes for CAAASGGGAKNIQYF.

Many counts were recorded for this clonotype. This rearrangement joins TRBV3-1 to TRBJ2-7; D ambiguous. Germline V gene sequence: CDR1 LGHDT, CDR2 YNNKEL (reference sequence). Trimming took 3 bases from V and 2 from J, leaving 8 bases between them. The CDR3 consists of 13 residues. In nucleotides, the CDR3 is TGTGCCAGCAGCCAGGGGATCACCTACGAGCAGTACTTC. It translates to CASSQGITYEQYF.